This record concerns one T cell receptor (beta chain) sequence. What it recognizes is unknown. Germline CDR1 is SGHAT and CDR2 is FQNNGV. The CDR3 sequence is 14 residues long. The V segment lost 5 bases and the J segment 7 bases; nucleotides outside the gene matches: 9. This sample was taken from a study of cytomegalovirus exposure and HLA in healthy donors. Study summary: From HLA-typed donors, an early data release held tens of millions of unique TCRs.

Participants comprised healthy donors of bone marrow. Study-wide results and caveats: Overall, around 160 TCR beta chains were annotated as cytomegalovirus-associated. In a later analysis, HLA-C alleles had the fewest associated TCRs, DRB1 alleles the most.

Amplification used 60 Vbeta primers and 13 Jbeta primers. Profiled with immunoSEQ multiplex PCR; TCRdb holds only in-frame clones, not every one. This sample carries some 160,000 clones, roughly 80% of them seen once, and the ten largest clones take roughly 2.3%. The sample was PBMCs. This chain links TRBV11-2 with TRBJ1-2; 8 bases line up with TRBD1. This TCR was sampled from a man aged 60 to 75 in good health and CMV-seronegative. The CDR3 DNA reads TGTGCCAGCAGCCGCGAGCAGGGGGCGGGTGGCTACACCTTC. It yields the protein CASSREQGAGGYTF.